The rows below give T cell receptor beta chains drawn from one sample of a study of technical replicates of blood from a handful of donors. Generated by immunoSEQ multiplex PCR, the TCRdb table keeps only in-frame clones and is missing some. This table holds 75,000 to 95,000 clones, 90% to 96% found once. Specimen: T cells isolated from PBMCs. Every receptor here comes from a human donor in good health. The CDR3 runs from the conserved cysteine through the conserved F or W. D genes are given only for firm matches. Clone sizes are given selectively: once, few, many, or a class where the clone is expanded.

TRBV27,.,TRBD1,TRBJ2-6,TGTGCCAGCAGGCGGTGGGGGACAGGGGGCACAGGGGCCAACGTCCTGACTTTC,CASRRWGTGGTGANVLTF
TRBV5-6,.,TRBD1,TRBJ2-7,TGTGCCAGCAGCTCACAGGGGGCCCACGAGCAGTACTTC,CASSSQGAHEQYF
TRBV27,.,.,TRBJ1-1,TGTGCCAGCAGTATAAGCATGAACACTGAAGCTTTCTTT,CASSISMNTEAFF
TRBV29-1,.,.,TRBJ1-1,TGCAGCGTTGCCGCGCTTGAAGCTTTCTTT,CSVAALEAFF
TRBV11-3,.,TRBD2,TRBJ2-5,TGTGCCAGCAGCCCAGAAGGACTAGCGGTAGAGACCCAGTACTTC,CASSPEGLAVETQYF
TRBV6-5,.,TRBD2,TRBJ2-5,TGTGCCAGCAGGCGCGCGGGAGGGCCGGAGACCCAGTACTTC,CASRRAGGPETQYF
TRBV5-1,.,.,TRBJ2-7,TGCGCCAGCAGCGGGAGTGGAGGCGAGCAGTACTTC,CASSGSGGEQYF
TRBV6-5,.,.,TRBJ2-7,TGTGCCAGCAGTTACTCCGCAGGGGAACGCGAGCAGTACTTC,CASSYSAGEREQYF
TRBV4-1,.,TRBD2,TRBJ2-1,TGCGCCAGCAGCCAAGATAGTATATTGGGACTAGTCGATGAGCAGTTCTTC,CASSQDSILGLVDEQFF
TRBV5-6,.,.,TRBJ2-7,TGTGCCAGCACCTTGACATCCTCCTCCTACGAGCAGTACTTC,CASTLTSSSYEQYF
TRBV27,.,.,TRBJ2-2,TGTGCCAGCAGTGACAGATACACCGGGGAGCTGTTTTTT,CASSDRYTGELFF
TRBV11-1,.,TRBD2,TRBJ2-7,TGTGCCAGCAGCCCAGGACTAGCGGGCTATCCTTTAGGTGGAGAGCAGTACTTC,CASSPGLAGYPLGGEQYF
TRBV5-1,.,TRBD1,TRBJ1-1,TGCGCCAGCAGCGCCACAGGGGTTGGACGGAACACTGAAGCTTTCTTT,CASSATGVGRNTEAFF
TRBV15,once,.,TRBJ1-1,TGTGCCACCAGCAGAGAGGGGGGGTTTGCTGAAGCTTTCTTT,CATSREGGFAEAFF
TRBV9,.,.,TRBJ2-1,TGTGCCAGCAGCGGTACCCTAGCTGCAGGCGACAATGAGCAGTTCTTC,CASSGTLAAGDNEQFF